The rows below give T cell receptor beta chains drawn from one sample of a study of T cell responses to AZD1222 COVID-19 vaccine. Produced via immunoSEQ multiplex PCR; TCRdb's table is partial and in-frame only. Among 200,000 to 250,000 clones listed, roughly 94% were seen once. Sample: peripheral blood, taken 28 days after the second dose of the MenACWY control vaccine. The receptor source for this set is an adult who received the MenACWY meningococcal vaccine as a control. The CDR3 runs from the conserved cysteine through the conserved F or W. The D gene is left open where the match is weak. Clone size, where shown, is once, few, many, or a class for clones that have expanded.

TRBV4-2,-,TRBJ2-7,-,CASSQEWSSGTSYEQYF,TGTGCCAGCAGCCAAGAATGGAGCAGCGGAACATCCTACGAGCAGTACTTC
TRBV7-9,-,TRBJ1-1,-,CASSLGTNTEAFF,TGTGCCAGCAGCTTAGGGACGAACACTGAAGCTTTCTTT
TRBV18,-,TRBJ2-2,once,CASSPWGDGELFF,TGTGCCAGCTCACCATGGGGTGACGGGGAGCTGTTTTTT
TRBV7-9,-,TRBJ2-2,few,CASSGTGTSNTGELFF,TGTGCCAGCAGCGGGACCGGGACATCGAACACCGGGGAGCTGTTTTTT
TRBV3-1/TRBV3-2,-,TRBJ1-3,once,CASSLRAVSGNTIYF,TGTGCCAGCAGCCTTCGGGCCGTCTCTGGAAACACCATATATTTT
TRBV19,TRBD2,TRBJ2-3,-,CASSQRLAGADTQYF,TGTGCCAGTAGTCAACGACTAGCGGGGGCAGATACGCAGTATTTT
TRBV19,-,TRBJ1-5,-,CASSSQWGNQPQHF,TGTGCCAGTAGCAGCCAGTGGGGCAATCAGCCCCAGCATTTT
TRBV27,TRBD1,TRBJ2-1,-,CASNLGQGRDNEQFF,TGTGCCAGCAACCTAGGACAGGGTCGGGACAATGAGCAGTTCTTC
TRBV5-1,TRBD1,TRBJ2-1,-,CASSFGQDSYNEQFF,TGCGCCAGCAGCTTCGGACAGGACTCCTACAATGAGCAGTTCTTC
TRBV5-1,TRBD1,TRBJ2-7,-,CASSLAGQGQYF,TGCGCCAGCAGCTTGGCCGGACAGGGACAGTACTTC